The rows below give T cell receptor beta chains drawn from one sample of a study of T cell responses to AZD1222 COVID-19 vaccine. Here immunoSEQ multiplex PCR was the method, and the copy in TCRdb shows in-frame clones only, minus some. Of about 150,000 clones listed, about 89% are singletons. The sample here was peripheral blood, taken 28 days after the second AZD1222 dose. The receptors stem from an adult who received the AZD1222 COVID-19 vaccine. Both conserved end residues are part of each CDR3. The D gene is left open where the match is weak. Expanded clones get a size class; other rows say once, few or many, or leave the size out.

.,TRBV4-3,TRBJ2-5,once,TGCGCCAGCAGCCAAGATAGACAAGAGACCCAGTACTTC,CASSQDRQETQYF
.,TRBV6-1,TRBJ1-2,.,TGTGCCAGCAGTGAAAGATCTGGAGGGAACTATGGCTACACCTTC,CASSERSGGNYGYTF
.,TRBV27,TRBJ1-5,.,TGTGCCAGCAGTTTCAGGGGAGGCAATCAGCCCCAGCATTTT,CASSFRGGNQPQHF
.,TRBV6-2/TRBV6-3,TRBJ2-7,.,TGTGCCAGCAGCTGGAACCGGCGCACCGAGCTCGAGCAGTACTTC,CASSWNRRTELEQYF
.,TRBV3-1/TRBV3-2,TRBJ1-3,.,TGTGCCAGCAGCAGCCCCGACTCTGGAAACACCATATATTTT,CASSSPDSGNTIYF
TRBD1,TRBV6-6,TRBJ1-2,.,TGTGCCAGCAGTCCCCCCGGGACAGGGCGTCCTAACTATGGCTACACCTTC,CASSPPGTGRPNYGYTF
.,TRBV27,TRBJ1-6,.,TGTGCCAGCAGTCCGGCGTCTGAGCGTTCACCCCTCCACTTT,CASSPASERSPLHF
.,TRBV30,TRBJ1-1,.,TGTGCCTGGAGTGTCATCGGGACTGAAGCTTTCTTT,CAWSVIGTEAFF
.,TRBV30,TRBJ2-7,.,TGTGCCTGGACAGGGGTTAAGTACGAGCAGTACTTC,CAWTGVKYEQYF
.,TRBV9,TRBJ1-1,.,TGTGCCAGCAGCGTAGACAGCAACACTGAAGCTTTCTTT,CASSVDSNTEAFF
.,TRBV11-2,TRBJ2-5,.,TGTGCCAGCAGCTTAATGGGGCTTGAGACCCAGTACTTC,CASSLMGLETQYF
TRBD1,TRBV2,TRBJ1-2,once,TGTGCCAGCAGGCTACCTGGGACAGGGGGAGATGGCTACACCTTC,CASRLPGTGGDGYTF
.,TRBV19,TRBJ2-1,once,TGTGCCAGTAGCCCGATTGGGGGGGCGCACGACAATGAGCAGTTCTTC,CASSPIGGAHDNEQFF
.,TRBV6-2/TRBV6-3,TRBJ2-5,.,TGTGCCAGCAGTTACCGAGGAGTGGAAAGGGGGACCCAGTACTTC,CASSYRGVERGTQYF
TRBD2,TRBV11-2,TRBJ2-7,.,TGTGCCAGCAGCTTAGGGCGTATTCCGGGACTAGCGGACTACGAGCAGTACTTC,CASSLGRIPGLADYEQYF
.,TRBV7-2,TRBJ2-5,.,TGTGCCAGCAGCTTAGCGCGACTACCGACACAAGAGACCCAGTACTTC,CASSLARLPTQETQYF
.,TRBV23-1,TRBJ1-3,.,TGCGCCAGTGGGGGCGACCAGGGCGTGGGAAACACCATATATTTT,CASGGDQGVGNTIYF
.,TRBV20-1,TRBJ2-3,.,TGCAGTGCTAGACCCCGTACTACGCAGTATTTT,CSARPRTTQYF
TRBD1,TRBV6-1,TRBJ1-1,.,TGTGCCAGCAGTGGAACCAGGGGGGGAAGGGGTACCACTGAAGCTTTCTTT,CASSGTRGGRGTTEAFF
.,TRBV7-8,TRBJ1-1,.,TGTGCCAGCAGCTTAAGGACCCCGGGGGGAGTGACCCACACTGAAGCTTTCTTT,CASSLRTPGGVTHTEAFF
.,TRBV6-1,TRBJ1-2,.,TGTGCCAGCAGTGACGACAGGATCTATGGCTACACCTTC,CASSDDRIYGYTF
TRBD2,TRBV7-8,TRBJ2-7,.,TGTGCCAGCAGCTTAGGTTTTAGCGGGAACCCCTACGAGCAGTACTTC,CASSLGFSGNPYEQYF
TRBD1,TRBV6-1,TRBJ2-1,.,TGTGCCAGCAGTGCGCTCCGGGACAGGGCTTACAATGAGCAGTTCTTC,CASSALRDRAYNEQFF
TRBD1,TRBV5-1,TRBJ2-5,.,TGCGCCAGCAGGCACTCGAGGGGACAGGGGGTCGGGGAGACCCAGTACTTC,CASRHSRGQGVGETQYF
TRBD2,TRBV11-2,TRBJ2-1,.,TGTGCCAGCAGCACTAGCGGGGGGTTCTACAATGAGCAGTTCTTC,CASSTSGGFYNEQFF
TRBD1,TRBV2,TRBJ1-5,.,TGTGCCAGCAGCCCGGACAGGGGGCTGAGTCAGCCCCAGCATTTT,CASSPDRGLSQPQHF
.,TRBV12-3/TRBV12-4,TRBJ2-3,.,TGTGCCAGCAGTCGAACAGATACGCAGTATTTT,CASSRTDTQYF
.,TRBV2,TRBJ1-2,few,TGTGCCAGCAGGGCAGGGTTCGGCTACACCTTC,CASRAGFGYTF
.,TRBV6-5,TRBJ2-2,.,TGTGCCAGCAGTTACGGCGGGGAGCTGTTTTTT,CASSYGGELFF
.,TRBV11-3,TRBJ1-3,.,TGTGCCAGCAGCATGGGAGGGTCTGGAAACACCATATATTTT,CASSMGGSGNTIYF
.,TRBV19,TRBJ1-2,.,TGTGCCAGTAGTACTTTCCCCGGGGTGATTTATGGCTACACCTTC,CASSTFPGVIYGYTF
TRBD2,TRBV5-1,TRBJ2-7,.,TGCGCCAGCAGCTTGGGCGTGGGGACTACCGTTTTGGGCGACGAGCAGTACTTC,CASSLGVGTTVLGDEQYF
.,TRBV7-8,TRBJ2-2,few,TGTGCCAGCAGCCTCCGGGCTAACACCGGGGAGCTGTTTTTT,CASSLRANTGELFF
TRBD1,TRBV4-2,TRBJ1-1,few,TGTGCCAGCAGCCAAGTAGGGTCACAGGGGATCGGCACTGAAGCTTTCTTT,CASSQVGSQGIGTEAFF
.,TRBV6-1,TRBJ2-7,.,TGTGCCAGCAGTGAAGCGGTGTTCGAGCAGTACTTC,CASSEAVFEQYF
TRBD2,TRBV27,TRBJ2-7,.,TGTGCCAGCAGTGCCGGACTAGCGGAAGTGTTC,CASSAGLAEVF
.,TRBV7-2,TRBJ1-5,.,TGTGCCAGCAGCTTAAGTTACTCGGATCAGCCCCAGCATTTT,CASSLSYSDQPQHF
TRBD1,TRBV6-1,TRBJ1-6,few,TGTGCCAGCAGTGCTAGTACCGGGACAGGGGAGGCACCCCTCCACTTT,CASSASTGTGEAPLHF
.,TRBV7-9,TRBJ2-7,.,TGTGCCAGCAGCTTAGGTTGGGGGCCTACCTCCTACGAGCAGTACTTC,CASSLGWGPTSYEQYF